This TCR beta chain was sequenced for a study of blood T cell repertoires in COVID-19. CDR3 length: 13 residues. Germline-derived CDR1 and CDR2 are LGHNA and YSLEER. V was cut by 4 bases and J by 8 bases, with 14 bases left in between. Data came from immunoSEQ multiplex PCR; TCRdb stores just in-frame clones and leaves some out. The data contain approximately 73,000 clones, 81% of them singletons. This clonotype was obtained from a woman aged 70-85 years with acute or convalescent COVID-19. The sequenced material came from peripheral blood. The rearrangement uses TRBV4-3 and TRBJ1-1; D might be TRBD1 (6 bases). The CDR3 DNA sequence: TGCGCCAGCAGCCCGGGCGGACAGTTAGAAGCTTTCTTT. This sequence encodes CASSPGGQLEAFF.